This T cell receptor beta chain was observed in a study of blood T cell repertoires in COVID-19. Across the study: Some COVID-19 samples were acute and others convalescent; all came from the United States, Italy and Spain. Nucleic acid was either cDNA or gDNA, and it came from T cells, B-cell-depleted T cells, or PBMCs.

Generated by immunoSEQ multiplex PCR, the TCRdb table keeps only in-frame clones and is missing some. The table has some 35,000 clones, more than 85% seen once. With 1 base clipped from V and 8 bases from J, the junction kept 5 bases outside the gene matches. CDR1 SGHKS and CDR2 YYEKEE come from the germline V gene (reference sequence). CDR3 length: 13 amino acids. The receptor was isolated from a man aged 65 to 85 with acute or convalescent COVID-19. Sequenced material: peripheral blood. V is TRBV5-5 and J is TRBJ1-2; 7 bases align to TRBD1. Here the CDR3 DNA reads TGTGCCAGCAGCTTGATTGACAGGGACGGCTACACCTTC. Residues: CASSLIDRDGYTF.